This T cell receptor beta chain was profiled in a study of control samples from healthy donors and cancer patients. Repertoires were generated with immunoSEQ multiplex PCR, while TCRdb's copy carries only in-frame clones and drops some. Here the sample spans under 55,000 clones, 75% to 90% being singletons. Germline CDR1 SGHRS, CDR2 YFSETQ. V was trimmed by 0 bases and J by 5 bases, leaving 35 bases between them. The CDR3 is made up of 22 amino acids. The receptor was isolated from a man aged 65-85 years in good health. The sample comprised blood. The chain employs TRBV5-1 and TRBJ2-5; D remains ambiguous. CDR3 amino acids: CASSLVRASPYSSRPHQETQYF. CDR3 coding DNA: TGCGCCAGCAGCTTGGTTAGGGCCTCCCCATACAGTTCCCGCCCCCATCAGGAGACCCAGTACTTC.